Below are 6 T cell receptor beta chains sequenced from a single sample in a study of blood T cells in healthy people across ages. Alongside a J-beta primer mix, a sample-barcoded 5' primer served in a second PCR lasting about 7 to 11 cycles. TCRdb redid the calling of the 5' RACE reads with MiXCR, one entry per CDR3 protein. The data show 1,100,000 or so distinct CDR3 sequences, with under 55% seen just once and 18% held by the top ten. The source material was blood. The receptors stem from a woman in her sixties or seventies in good health.

In its sample, this clonotype was seen a few times. The chain has TRBV20-1 and TRBJ2-7; tentative D call: TRBD1 (6 bases). V was cut by 3 bases and J by 4 bases, with 10 bases left in between. This CDR3 has 12 residues. Germline loops: CDR1 DFQATT, CDR2 SNEGSKA (reference sequence). Here the CDR3 DNA reads TGCAGTGCTAGTGAGGGGGAATACGAGCAGTACTTC. Encoded protein: CSASEGEYEQYF.

The genes are TRBV20-1 and TRBJ1-5; 7 bases match TRBD1. The CDR3 is made up of 14 amino acids. In germline, CDR1 is DFQATT, CDR2 SNEGSKA (reference sequence). Trimming took 6 bases from V and 2 from J; bases not matched to a gene: 7. The CDR3 sequence is CSAAQGEGNQPQHF. The DNA of the CDR3 is TGCAGTGCCGCTCAGGGGGAGGGCAATCAGCCCCAGCATTTT.

The chain links TRBV6-5 to TRBJ2-7; no firm D call. The V and J ends lost 2 bases and 1 base respectively, with 6 bases between them. Germline CDR1 reads MNHEY; CDR2 reads SVGAGI. This CDR3 region has 13 residues. The CDR3 DNA reads TGTGCCAGCAGTTACATGCCTTCCTACGAGCAGTACTTC. It codes for CASSYMPSYEQYF.

The chain links TRBV28 to TRBJ2-3; D gene uncertain. V was clipped by 3 bases and J by 0 bases, with 10 bases between them. The germline gives CDR1 MDHEN, CDR2 SYDVKM. This CDR3 region has 15 residues. In DNA form, the CDR3 reads TGTGCCAGCAGTTTCCTTGGCAGTAGCACAGATACGCAGTATTTT. As protein: CASSFLGSSTDTQYF.

The V gene is TRBV28, the J gene TRBJ1-2; weak D call: TRBD1 (5 bases). The V end was cut by 6 bases, the J end by 6 bases, with 14 bases between. From germline, CDR1 is MDHEN and CDR2 SYDVKM. The CDR3 loop spans 13 amino acids. CDR3 amino acids: CASSLEGVNGYTF. CDR3 sequence (DNA): TGTGCCAGCAGCCTGGAAGGGGTCAATGGCTACACCTTC.

V is TRBV6-1 and J is TRBJ2-7; the match to TRBD1 covers 10 bases. V dropped 6 bases and J dropped 7; count of bases not matched to a gene: 6. The CDR3 has 13 residues. Germline CDR1 and CDR2: MNHNS and SASEGT. CDR3 bases: TGTGCCAGCAGGCCGGGACAGGGGCTAGAGCAGTACTTC. Encoded protein: CASRPGQGLEQYF.